The source of this TCR beta chain is a study of CD8+ T cells in alopecia areata. In the study overall: Female C3H/HeJ mice aged roughly 7-11 weeks received skin from spontaneously alopecic C3H/HeJ graft donors aged about 6-12 months. Points from the study as a whole: Between patients, shared TCR sequences were less clear than in mice. This was possibly due in part to HLA diversity in the patient population. Scalp sample sequencing also detects resident alphabeta T cells of normal skin. Higher clonality than in normal scalp was seen in lesional scalp, especially alopecia totalis/universalis.

CDR3 size: 13 residues. Germline V lookup: CDR1 NNHDY, CDR2 SYVADS. This clone has a count of ten or more. Its antigen remains unknown. Gene names are mouse gene names. The read terminates 4 residues before the CDR3 end, so the remaining end is supplied by the germline J gene. Reverse transcription of extracted RNA yielded cDNA, which provided the sequencing template. The data were produced by immunoSEQ multiplex PCR, yet TCRdb's version contains in-frame clones alone and is incomplete. The table records about 110,000 clones without singletons, the ten largest covering about 20%. This chain joins TRBV13-3 and TRBJ1-2; 9 bases are a match to TRBD1. This receptor was taken from a C3H/HeJ mouse with alopecia areata. This strain's MHC haplotype is H2-k. Sequenced input: lesional skin. The CDR3 is CASKGDRGTDYTF. The sequenced CDR3 bases are TGTGCCAGCAAGGGAGACAGGGGGACC.